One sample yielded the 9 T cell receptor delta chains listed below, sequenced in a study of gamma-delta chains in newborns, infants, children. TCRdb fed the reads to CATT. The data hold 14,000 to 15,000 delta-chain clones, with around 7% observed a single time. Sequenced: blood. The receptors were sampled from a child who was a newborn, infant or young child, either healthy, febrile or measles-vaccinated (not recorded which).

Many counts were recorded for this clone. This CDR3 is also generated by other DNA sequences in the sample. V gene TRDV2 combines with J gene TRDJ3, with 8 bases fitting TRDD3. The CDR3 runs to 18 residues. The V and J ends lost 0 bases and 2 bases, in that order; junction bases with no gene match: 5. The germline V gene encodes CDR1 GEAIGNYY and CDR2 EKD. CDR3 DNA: TGTGCCTGTGACACCGTGGGGGATCCCCCCTGGGACACCCGACAGATGTTTTTC. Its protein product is CACDTVGDPPWDTRQMFF.

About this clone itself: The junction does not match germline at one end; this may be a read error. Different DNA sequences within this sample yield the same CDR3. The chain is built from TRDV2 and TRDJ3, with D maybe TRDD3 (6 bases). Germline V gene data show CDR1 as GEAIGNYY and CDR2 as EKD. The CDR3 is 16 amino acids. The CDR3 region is CACDLLGSWDTRQMFF. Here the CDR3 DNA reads TGTGCCTGTGACTTACTGGGCTCCTGGGACACCCGCCAGATGTTTTTC.

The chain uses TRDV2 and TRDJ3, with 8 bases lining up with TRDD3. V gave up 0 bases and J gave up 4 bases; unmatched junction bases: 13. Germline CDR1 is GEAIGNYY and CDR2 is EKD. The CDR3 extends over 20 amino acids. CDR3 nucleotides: TGTGCCTGTGACACCGTTGGAGGGATACGCTCAAAATGGGACACCCGACAGATGTTTTTC. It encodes CACDTVGGIRSKWDTRQMFF.

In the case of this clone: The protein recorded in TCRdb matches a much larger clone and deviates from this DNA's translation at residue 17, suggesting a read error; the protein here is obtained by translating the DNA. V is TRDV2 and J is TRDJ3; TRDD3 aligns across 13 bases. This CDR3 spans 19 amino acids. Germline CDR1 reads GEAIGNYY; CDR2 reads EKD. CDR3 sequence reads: CACDLLGDTSSWDTRQRFF. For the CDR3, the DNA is TGTGCCTGTGACCTACTGGGGGATACGAGCTCCTGGGACACCCGACAGAGGTTTTTC.

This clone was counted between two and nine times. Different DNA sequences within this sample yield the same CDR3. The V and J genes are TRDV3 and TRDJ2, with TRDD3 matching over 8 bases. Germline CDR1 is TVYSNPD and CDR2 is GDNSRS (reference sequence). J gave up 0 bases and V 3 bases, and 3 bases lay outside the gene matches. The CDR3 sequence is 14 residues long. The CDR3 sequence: CALYWGALTAQLFF. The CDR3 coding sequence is TGTGCCTTGTACTGGGGGGCTTTGACAGCACAACTCTTCTTT.

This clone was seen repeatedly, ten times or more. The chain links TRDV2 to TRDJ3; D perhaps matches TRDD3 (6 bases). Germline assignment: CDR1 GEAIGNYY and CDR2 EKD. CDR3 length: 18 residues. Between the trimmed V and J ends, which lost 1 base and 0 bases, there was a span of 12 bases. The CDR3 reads CACDTGMNPSWDTRQMFF. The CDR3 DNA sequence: TGTGCCTGTGACACGGGGATGAACCCCTCCTGGGACACCCGACAGATGTTTTTC.

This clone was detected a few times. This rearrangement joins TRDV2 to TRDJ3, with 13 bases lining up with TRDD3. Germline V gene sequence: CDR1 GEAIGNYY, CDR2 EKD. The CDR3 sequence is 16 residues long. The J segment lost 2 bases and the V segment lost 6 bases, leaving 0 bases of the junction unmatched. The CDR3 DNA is TGTGCCTGTACTGGGGGATACGCCTGGGACACCCGACAGATGTTTTTC. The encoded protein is CACTGGYAWDTRQMFF.

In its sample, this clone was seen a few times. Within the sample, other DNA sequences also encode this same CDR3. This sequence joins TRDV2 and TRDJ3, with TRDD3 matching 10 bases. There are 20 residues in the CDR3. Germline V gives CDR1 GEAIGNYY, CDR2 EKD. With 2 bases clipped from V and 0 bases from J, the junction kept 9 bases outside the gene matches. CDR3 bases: TGTGCCTGTGACAAAGTACTGGGGGATCCAAGCTCCTGGGACACCCGACAGATGTTTTTC. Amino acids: CACDKVLGDPSSWDTRQMFF.

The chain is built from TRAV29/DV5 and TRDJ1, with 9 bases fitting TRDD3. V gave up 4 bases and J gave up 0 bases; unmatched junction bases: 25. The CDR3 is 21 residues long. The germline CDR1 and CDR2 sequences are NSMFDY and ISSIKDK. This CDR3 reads CAASSSFSSDWGRVYTDKLIF. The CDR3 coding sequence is TGTGCAGCATCTTCTTCTTTCTCCTCAGACTGGGGGAGAGTGTACACCGATAAACTCATCTTT.